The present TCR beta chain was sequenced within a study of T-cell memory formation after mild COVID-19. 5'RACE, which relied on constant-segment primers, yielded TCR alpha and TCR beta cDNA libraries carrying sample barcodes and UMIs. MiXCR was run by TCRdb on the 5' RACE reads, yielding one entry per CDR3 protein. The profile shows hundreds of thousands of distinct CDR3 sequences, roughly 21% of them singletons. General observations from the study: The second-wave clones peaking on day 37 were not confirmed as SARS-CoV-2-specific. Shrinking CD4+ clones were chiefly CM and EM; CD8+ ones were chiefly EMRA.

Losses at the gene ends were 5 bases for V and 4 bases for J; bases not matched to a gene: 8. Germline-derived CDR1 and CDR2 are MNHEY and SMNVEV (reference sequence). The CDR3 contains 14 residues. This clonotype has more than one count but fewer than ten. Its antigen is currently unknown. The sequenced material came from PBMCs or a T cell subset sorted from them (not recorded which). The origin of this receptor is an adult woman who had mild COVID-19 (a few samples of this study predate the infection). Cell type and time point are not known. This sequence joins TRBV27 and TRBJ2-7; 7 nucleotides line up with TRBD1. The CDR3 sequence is CASSPSDRWYEQYF. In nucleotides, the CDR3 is TGTGCCAGCAGTCCGTCGGACAGGTGGTACGAGCAGTACTTC.